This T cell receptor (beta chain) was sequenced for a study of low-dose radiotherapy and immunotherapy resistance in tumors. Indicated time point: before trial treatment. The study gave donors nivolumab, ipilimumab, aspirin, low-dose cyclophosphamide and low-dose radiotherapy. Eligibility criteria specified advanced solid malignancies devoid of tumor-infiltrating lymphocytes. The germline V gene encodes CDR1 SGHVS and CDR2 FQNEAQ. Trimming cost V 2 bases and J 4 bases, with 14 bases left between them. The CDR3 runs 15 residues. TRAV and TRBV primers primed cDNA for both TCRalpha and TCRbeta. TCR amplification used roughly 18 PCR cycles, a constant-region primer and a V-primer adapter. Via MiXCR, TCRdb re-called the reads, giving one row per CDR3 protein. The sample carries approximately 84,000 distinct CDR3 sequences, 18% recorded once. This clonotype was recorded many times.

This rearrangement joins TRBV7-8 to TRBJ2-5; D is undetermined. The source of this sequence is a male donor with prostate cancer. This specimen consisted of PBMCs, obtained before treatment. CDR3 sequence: CASSLRASKGETQYF. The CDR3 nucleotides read TGTGCCAGCAGCTTACGGGCTTCAAAAGGAGAGACCCAGTACTTC.